Following are 2 T cell receptor beta chains from one sample sequenced in a study of blood T cells in healthy people across ages. The second PCR ran about 6 to 12 cycles with a sample-barcoded 5' primer and J-beta primers. TCRdb reanalysed the 5' RACE reads using MiXCR and keeps one entry per CDR3 protein. This table holds about 840,000 distinct CDR3 sequences, roughly 29% found once. These data also featured in a second study, about T cells of mothers and their children.

Sample: blood. These TCRs come from a woman between 35 and 50 years old in good health.

The V and J genes are TRBV9 and TRBJ1-2; D might be TRBD1 (6 bases). Germline CDR1 is SGDLS and CDR2 is YYNGEE. Trimming shortened V by 0 bases and J by 8 bases, and 14 bases separated the two germline ends. The CDR3 has 14 amino acids. For the CDR3, the DNA is TGTGCCAGCAGCGTAGACGACAGGATGGAAGGCTACACCTTC. Translating it yields CASSVDDRMEGYTF.

The chain links TRBV4-3 to TRBJ1-2; tentative D call: TRBD1 (6 bases). The V gene lost 1 base and the J gene lost 3 bases, with 15 bases spanning the gap. Germline V gene sequence: CDR1 LGHNA, CDR2 YSLEER. The CDR3 loop spans 16 amino acids. DNA of the CDR3: TGCGCCAGCAGCCAAGGTCTTCAGGGGAGGGACTATGGCTACACCTTC. Translating it yields CASSQGLQGRDYGYTF.